Listed below are T cell receptor beta chains from one sample, sequenced in a study of blood T cell repertoires in COVID-19. TCRdb's copy holds only in-frame clones and misses some; the assay was immunoSEQ multiplex PCR. Of about 160,000 clones listed, approximately 80% are singletons. Sequenced material: peripheral blood. All receptors derive from a man in his sixties with acute or convalescent COVID-19. CDR3s include the opening cysteine and the closing phenylalanine or tryptophan. A D gene is named only where the DNA matches it firmly. Clone sizes are given selectively: once, few, many, or a class where the clone is expanded.

D gene: NA; CDR3 length: 13; clone size: NA; V gene: TRBV5-1; J gene: TRBJ1-4; CDR3 protein: CASSLGGEEKLFF; CDR3 DNA: TGCGCCAGCAGCTTGGGGGGCGAGGAAAAACTGTTTTTT
D gene: NA; CDR3 length: 14; clone size: NA; V gene: TRBV4-3; J gene: TRBJ1-1; CDR3 protein: CASSQAAGDTEAFF; CDR3 DNA: TGCGCCAGCAGCCAAGCGGCAGGGGATACTGAAGCTTTCTTT
D gene: NA; CDR3 length: 15; clone size: NA; V gene: TRBV11-2; J gene: TRBJ2-7; CDR3 protein: CASRRQGTILDEQYF; CDR3 DNA: TGTGCCAGCAGGCGGCAGGGTACCATCCTCGACGAGCAGTACTTC
D gene: TRBD1; CDR3 length: 14; clone size: NA; V gene: TRBV7-2; J gene: TRBJ1-6; CDR3 protein: CASSFLTGVSPLHF; CDR3 DNA: TGTGCCAGCAGCTTTTTGACAGGGGTATCACCCCTCCACTTT
D gene: NA; CDR3 length: 13; clone size: once; V gene: TRBV11-2; J gene: TRBJ1-6; CDR3 protein: CASSLERASPLHF; CDR3 DNA: TGTGCCAGCAGCCTAGAGAGGGCCTCACCCCTCCACTTT
D gene: NA; CDR3 length: 19; clone size: NA; V gene: TRBV12-5; J gene: TRBJ2-6; CDR3 protein: CASGLVKGQAFSGANVLTF; CDR3 DNA: TGTGCTAGTGGTTTGGTAAAGGGGCAGGCCTTCTCTGGGGCCAACGTCCTGACTTTC
D gene: NA; CDR3 length: 13; clone size: once; V gene: TRBV6-5; J gene: TRBJ2-5; CDR3 protein: CASSPTGRETQYF; CDR3 DNA: TGTGCCAGCAGCCCGACAGGTCGAGAGACCCAGTACTTC
D gene: NA; CDR3 length: 15; clone size: few; V gene: TRBV27; J gene: TRBJ2-7; CDR3 protein: CASSPIGGDSYEQYF; CDR3 DNA: TGTGCCAGCAGTCCCATAGGGGGGGATTCCTACGAGCAGTACTTC
D gene: TRBD2; CDR3 length: 16; clone size: NA; V gene: TRBV19; J gene: TRBJ2-3; CDR3 protein: CASSPETSGGVNTQYF; CDR3 DNA: TGTGCCAGTAGTCCGGAGACTAGCGGGGGGGTTAATACGCAGTATTTT
D gene: NA; CDR3 length: 15; clone size: NA; V gene: TRBV5-1; J gene: TRBJ2-7; CDR3 protein: CASSALGGATHEQYF; CDR3 DNA: TGCGCCAGCAGCGCGCTTGGTGGGGCGACCCACGAGCAGTACTTC
D gene: NA; CDR3 length: 15; clone size: NA; V gene: TRBV21-1; J gene: TRBJ2-7; CDR3 protein: CASNVAGQDEYEQYF; CDR3 DNA: TGTGCCAGCAACGTGGCGGGACAGGATGAATACGAGCAGTACTTC
D gene: TRBD1; CDR3 length: 15; clone size: NA; V gene: TRBV24-1; J gene: TRBJ2-5; CDR3 protein: CATSDSGTGLETQYF; CDR3 DNA: TGTGCCACCAGTGACTCCGGGACAGGGCTGGAGACCCAGTACTTC
D gene: TRBD2; CDR3 length: 15; clone size: NA; V gene: TRBV30; J gene: TRBJ2-5; CDR3 protein: CAWSVGTSPGETQYF; CDR3 DNA: TGTGCCTGGAGTGTAGGGACTAGCCCCGGAGAGACCCAGTACTTC
D gene: NA; CDR3 length: 15; clone size: NA; V gene: TRBV7-8; J gene: TRBJ2-2; CDR3 protein: CASSFSAGNTGELFF; CDR3 DNA: TGTGCCAGCAGCTTTTCTGCGGGGAACACCGGGGAGCTGTTTTTT
D gene: NA; CDR3 length: 15; clone size: NA; V gene: TRBV4-3; J gene: TRBJ2-7; CDR3 protein: CASSQGRETTYEQYF; CDR3 DNA: TGCGCCAGCAGCCAAGGTCGAGAGACTACCTACGAGCAGTACTTC